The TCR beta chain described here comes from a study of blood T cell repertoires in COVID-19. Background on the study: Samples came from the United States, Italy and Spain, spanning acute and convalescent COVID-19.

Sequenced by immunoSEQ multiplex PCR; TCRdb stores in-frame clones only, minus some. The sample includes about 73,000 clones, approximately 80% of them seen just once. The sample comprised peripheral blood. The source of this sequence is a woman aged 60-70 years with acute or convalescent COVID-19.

The CDR3 DNA is TGTGCCAGCAGCTTTGTCGGGGGAATCAATCAGCCCCAGCATTTT. Protein: CASSFVGGINQPQHF. The chain links TRBV7-9 to TRBJ1-5; possible D gene TRBD1, 5 bases. The germline V and J ends were trimmed by 3 bases and 3 bases, with 12 bases remaining between them. The CDR3 sequence is 15 residues long. Germline-derived CDR1 and CDR2 are SEHNR and FQNEAQ (reference sequence).